This T cell receptor (beta chain) was captured by sequencing in a study of blood T cell repertoires in COVID-19 (dated by TCRdb to 2019 to 2021). Regarding the complete study: The collaborator samples originated in the United States, Italy and Spain and spanned the acute and convalescent phases of COVID-19. Subjects who had been exposed to COVID-19, were actively infected with it, or had recovered from it provided the deeply sampled blood TCRbeta repertoires that made up the dataset. Where HLA class I and class II types were available, the types were taken from metadata supplied by the sample provider, not from assay-based typing. Nearly every sample came with metadata listing a de-identified subject ID, COVID-19 status, age in years and sex. Samples were obtained from the ongoing ImmuneRACE study (first 160 participants) and from over 1,000 subjects provided by 6 global collaborators. The repertoires were released in a freely available public database intended as a resource for research on the immune response to SARS-CoV-2. The material from the prospective study consisted of cDNA or gDNA derived from T cells, B-cell-depleted T cells, or PBMCs.

The collaborating institutions used their own protocols to collect whole blood in K2EDTA tubes. For TCRbeta analysis, collaborators shipped samples in one of three forms: frozen whole blood, isolated PBMCs, or DNA extracted from either of those sample types. The CDR3 runs 14 residues from the cysteine to the phenylalanine. Only the CDR3 region is kept as DNA, spanning 42 bases read in frame from base 1. Ends trimmed: V by 4 bases, J by 6 bases; bases unmatched to a gene: 6. Via the germline V gene, CDR1 is SGHRS and CDR2 YFSETQ. Worth noting for this clone: It lacks a known antigen. No qualities accompany the bases; no much larger clone lies one base away.

TCRbeta CDR3 regions were amplified from genomic DNA by means of the immunoSEQ Assay, a bias-controlled multiplex PCR. Turning to the authors' computational methods: The number of nucleated cells in each sample was estimated by amplification of reference gene primers within the assay. To quantify the absolute abundance of each unique TCRbeta CDR3 rearrangement, sequence reads were collapsed and filtered. For each sample, productive Simpson clonality was calculated as the square root of Simpson's diversity index across productive rearrangements. The table comes from immuneACCESS by way of TCRdb, which keeps in-frame sequences with V and J called. Part of the clones is missing from these tables; in studies checked, under half for an unresolved V gene and the rest for unknown reasons. That table gives V, J and clone size, and the DNA gave D and trimming. In this sample the table shows fewer than 200,000 clones, 70% to 85% of which occur a single time. The top ten hold approximately 7% of the sample.

Broader findings and caveats from the paper: Clinical and demographic metadata were provided uncurated, with the amount varying by source and participant.

The sequence was obtained from a human donor in a cohort sampled during active COVID-19. The chain uses TRBV5-1 and TRBJ1-2; 10 nucleotides in the junction match TRBD1. Source material: peripheral blood. The nucleotide sequence is given as TGCGCCAGCAGCAAACCGACAGGGGGCAATGGCTACACCTTC. Translated, this gives CASSKPTGGNGYTF.